This note documents a single T cell receptor (beta chain) sequence. Its antigen is currently unknown. The data were taken from a study of T-cell memory formation after mild COVID-19. Looking at the study overall: There were largely donor-specific TCR clusters.

V was trimmed by 6 bases and J by 7 bases, leaving 13 bases between them. From germline, CDR1 is MNHEY and CDR2 SVGAGI. The CDR3 runs to 12 residues. Points from the study as a whole: Memory from before infection featured some responding clones, which suggests cross-reactive memory joined. Whereas later expanders leaned CD4+, clones contracting day 15 to 85 showed a balanced CD4/CD8 makeup.

Constant-segment primers were used for 5'RACE, and the resulting TCR alpha and TCR beta cDNA libraries carried sample barcodes and UMIs. TCRdb passed the 5' RACE reads through MiXCR, listing each CDR3 protein once. The sample lists approximately 430,000 distinct CDR3 sequences, roughly a quarter occurring once. The chain uses TRBV6-5 and TRBJ2-7; tentative D call: TRBD1 (5 bases). The sequence derives from an adult woman who had mild COVID-19 (a few samples of this study predate the infection). Cell type and time point are not known. The sequencing input was PBMCs or a T cell subset sorted from them (not recorded which). The CDR3 sequence: CASSRVQGEQYF. The CDR3 coding sequence is TGTGCCAGCAGCAGGGTCCAGGGAGAGCAGTACTTC.